The present T cell receptor beta chain was sequenced within a study of T cell responses to AZD1222 COVID-19 vaccine. The study's findings and limits: After two AZD1222 doses, spike-specific TCR breadth and depth rose versus day 0. Scientists sampled the repertoires only once the peak T cell response had passed. Among spike-specific TCRs, nearly half reportedly target unmutated variant regions. Clonal diversity was possibly underestimated, and the donors were mostly white British, with more females.

Using immunoSEQ multiplex PCR, the repertoire was profiled, and TCRdb retains in-frame clones only, with some absent. The table includes about 70,000 clones, nearly 90% detected once. In regard to this clone: Its target is unknown.

Germline V gives CDR1 MNHEY, CDR2 SVGAGI. The CDR3 length is 16 residues. V lost 2 bases and J lost 8, with 16 bases in between. This sequence was found in an adult in good health. This sample comprised peripheral blood, obtained on day 0 of MenACWY control vaccination. V is TRBV6-5 and J is TRBJ1-6; D perhaps matches TRBD1 (5 bases). CDR3 sequence: CASSYDQGGGDSPLHF. CDR3 coding DNA: TGTGCCAGCAGTTACGACCAGGGAGGTGGAGATTCACCCCTCCACTTT.